These 17 T cell receptor beta chains originate from one sample sequenced in a study of blood T cell repertoires in COVID-19 (dated by TCRdb to between 2020 and 2021). Library construction relied on the immunoSEQ multiplex PCR assay. TCRdb's version of the immuneACCESS table is confined to in-frame rearrangements and falls short of the full clone set. An unresolved V gene accounts for under half of the shortfall where checked; the remainder is of unknown origin. In this sample the table shows around 160,000 clones, approximately 80% of which occur a single time. About 8% of the sample rests with the top ten. Input material: peripheral blood. Receptors originate from a human donor with acute or convalescent COVID-19. The donor label of this sample is uncertain.

The rearrangement joins TRBV29-1 to TRBJ2-3, with 8 bases aligning to TRBD1. This CDR3 spans 13 amino acids. V lost 6 bases and J lost 2; bases outside the gene matches: 4. From germline, CDR1 is SQVTM and CDR2 ANQGSEA. The CDR3 nucleotides are TGCAGCGTGGGGACAGGATACACAGATACGCAGTATTTT. Translation gives CSVGTGYTDTQYF.

This clone was counted only a few times. The rearrangement uses TRBV9 and TRBJ1-2, with 7 bases fitting TRBD1. The length of the CDR3 is 16 residues. Germline V gene lookup returns CDR1 SGDLS and CDR2 YYNGEE. Trimming removed 3 bases from V and 2 bases from J; junction bases left unmatched: 10. CDR3 residues: CASSAGWGQQNYGYTF. CDR3 in DNA: TGTGCCAGCAGCGCGGGGTGGGGACAGCAAAACTATGGCTACACCTTC.

V and J are TRBV5-1 and TRBJ1-2, with 7 bases that match TRBD1. V lost 1 base and J lost 4; bases outside the gene matches: 7. The germline CDR1 and CDR2 sequences are SGHRS and YFSETQ. The CDR3 length is 15 residues. The CDR3 nucleotides are TGCGCCAGCAGCTTGTATCAGGGGGAGGCCTATGGCTACACCTTC. Amino acids: CASSLYQGEAYGYTF.

The chain employs TRBV19 and TRBJ2-2; tentatively, D is TRBD1 (6 bases). Germline V gene lookup returns CDR1 LNHDA and CDR2 SQIVND (reference sequence). V lost 9 bases and J 5 bases, leaving 13 bases between the germline ends. This CDR3 spans 13 amino acids. The CDR3 protein is CASETRGTGELFF. For the CDR3, the DNA is TGTGCCAGCGAAACCAGGGGAACCGGGGAGCTGTTTTTT.

This clone was seen just once. V gene TRBV5-5 combines with J gene TRBJ1-2; D not certain. This CDR3 contains 15 residues. Trimming cost V 7 bases and J 7 bases, with 23 bases left between them. Germline V lookup: CDR1 SGHKS, CDR2 YYEKEE (reference sequence). The CDR3 region has the DNA TGTGCCAGCGCTAATGGCGACTGGTTAGGCCGTGGCTACACCTTC. Translation: CASANGDWLGRGYTF.

The chain recombines TRBV11-2 with TRBJ1-1; TRBD1 might be the D (5 bases). Germline-derived CDR1 and CDR2 are SGHAT and FQNNGV. V was trimmed by 1 base and J by 1 base, leaving 7 bases between them. The CDR3 runs to 14 residues. The CDR3 DNA reads as TGTGCCAGCAGCTTAGGAGACAGGAACACTGAAGCTTTCTTT. Encoded protein: CASSLGDRNTEAFF.

This chain joins TRBV6-5 and TRBJ1-2; D is uncertain. The V gene lost 9 bases and the J gene lost 6 bases, with 11 bases spanning the gap. Germline CDR1 MNHEY, CDR2 SVGAGI. This CDR3 is 11 amino acids long. CDR3 loop: CASRDSHGYTF. The CDR3 DNA reads as TGTGCCAGTCGTGATAGCCATGGCTACACCTTC.

The V call is TRBV20-1, the J call TRBJ2-1, with 10 positions matching TRBD2. Trimming removed 3 bases from V and 1 base from J; junction bases left unmatched: 3. Germline CDR1 is DFQATT and CDR2 is SNEGSKA (reference sequence). This CDR3 contains 15 residues. CDR3 coding DNA: TGCAGTGCTAGTGAGCGGGGGGGGTCCTACAATGAGCAGTTCTTC. Protein sequence: CSASERGGSYNEQFF.

This chain connects TRBV6-5 to TRBJ2-1, with a tentative D call TRBD2 (6 bases). V was cut by 0 bases and J by 7 bases, with 13 bases left in between. The CDR3 has 15 amino acids. Germline V CDR1 and CDR2: MNHEY, SVGAGI. The CDR3 here is CASSYSGTAGNEQFF. CDR3 DNA: TGTGCCAGCAGTTACTCCGGGACCGCGGGAAATGAGCAGTTCTTC.

This chain links TRBV10-3 with TRBJ1-5; D gene unclear. The CDR3 has 16 residues. Trimming shortened V by 0 bases and J by 0 bases, and 9 bases separated the two germline ends. The germline V gene has CDR1 ENHRY and CDR2 SYGVKD. CDR3 protein: CAISESGSNSNQPQHF. CDR3 nucleotide sequence: TGTGCCATCAGTGAGTCGGGGAGCAATAGCAATCAGCCCCAGCATTTT.

The chain has TRBV18 and TRBJ2-5; 7 positions agree with TRBD1. The CDR3 has 16 residues. Trimming took 0 bases from V and 2 from J; bases not matched to a gene: 6. Per germline, CDR1 KGHSH and CDR2 LQKENI. The CDR3 here is CASSPPTAGGQETQYF. The DNA for the CDR3 is TGTGCCAGCTCACCACCGACTGCAGGGGGACAAGAGACCCAGTACTTC.

The chain joins TRBV19 to TRBJ1-2; D not certain. CDR3 length: 13 residues. Germline loops: CDR1 LNHDA, CDR2 SQIVND (reference sequence). The V gene lost 4 bases and the J gene lost 4 bases, with 10 bases spanning the gap. The CDR3 region is CASSRGPGYGYTF. The CDR3 coding sequence is TGTGCCAGTAGTAGAGGGCCTGGCTATGGCTACACCTTC.

The J gene is TRBJ2-2, the V gene TRBV14; perhaps TRBD2 as D (7 bases). CDR3 length: 15 amino acids. The V end was cut by 1 base, the J end by 2 bases, with 8 bases between. Germline lookup yields CDR1 SGHDN and CDR2 FVKESK. The CDR3 spells CASSQGGGNTGELFF. CDR3 DNA sequence: TGTGCCAGCAGCCAAGGCGGGGGCAACACCGGGGAGCTGTTTTTT.

The V gene is TRBV6-5, the J gene TRBJ1-1, with D hard to call. The CDR3 consists of 13 residues. Deletions cut 2 bases from V and 1 base from J, with 5 bases between. Germline-derived CDR1 and CDR2 are MNHEY and SVGAGI. The CDR3 DNA follows: TGTGCCAGCAGTTACGAACAGAACACTGAAGCTTTCTTT. The encoded protein is CASSYEQNTEAFF.

J is TRBJ1-2 and V is TRBV6-5; D not certain. CDR1 is MNHEY, CDR2 SVGAGI, per germline. CDR3 length: 16 residues. The V end lost 4 bases, the J end lost 8 bases, and 23 bases lay between the germline ends. The CDR3 sequence is CASSLLLQVFFWGYTF. DNA for the CDR3: TGTGCCAGCAGTTTACTCCTCCAGGTATTCTTCTGGGGCTACACCTTC.

The chain employs TRBV19 and TRBJ1-2; the D is unclear. V lost 11 bases to trimming and J lost 0 bases, with 13 bases between them. The CDR3 consists of 13 residues. The germline CDR1 and CDR2 sequences are LNHDA and SQIVND (reference sequence). CDR3: CAVRPSSNYGYTF. CDR3 coding DNA: TGTGCCGTGAGGCCCTCTTCTAACTATGGCTACACCTTC.

At least ten counts were recorded for this clone. The rearrangement links TRBV29-1 to TRBJ1-4, with TRBD1 as a possible D gene (5 bases). V was pared by 1 base and J by 8 bases, with 8 bases between. Germline CDR1 and CDR2: SQVTM and ANQGSEA. The CDR3 has 12 residues. The CDR3 protein is CSVEGQSEKLFF. The CDR3 nucleotides read TGCAGCGTTGAAGGACAGTCCGAAAAACTGTTTTTT.